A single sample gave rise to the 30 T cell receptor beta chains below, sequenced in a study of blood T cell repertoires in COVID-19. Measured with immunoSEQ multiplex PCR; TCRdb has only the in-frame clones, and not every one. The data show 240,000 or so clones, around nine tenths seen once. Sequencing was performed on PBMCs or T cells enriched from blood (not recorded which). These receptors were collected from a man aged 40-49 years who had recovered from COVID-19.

The CDR3: CASRRTGKNYGYTF. CDR3 nucleotide sequence: TGTGCCAGCAGACGGACAGGCAAGAACTATGGCTACACCTTC. The chain recombines TRBV6-5 with TRBJ1-2; 7 bases are a match to TRBD1. The CDR3 extends over 14 amino acids. Losses at the gene ends were 6 bases for V and 2 bases for J; bases not matched to a gene: 6. Germline CDR1 is MNHEY and CDR2 is SVGAGI.

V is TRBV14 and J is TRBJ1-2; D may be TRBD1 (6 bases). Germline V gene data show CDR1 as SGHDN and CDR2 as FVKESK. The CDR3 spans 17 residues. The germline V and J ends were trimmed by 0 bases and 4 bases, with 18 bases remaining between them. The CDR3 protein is CASSQDFPQGRGYGYTF. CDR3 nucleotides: TGTGCCAGCAGCCAAGATTTCCCGCAGGGGCGCGGCTATGGCTACACCTTC.

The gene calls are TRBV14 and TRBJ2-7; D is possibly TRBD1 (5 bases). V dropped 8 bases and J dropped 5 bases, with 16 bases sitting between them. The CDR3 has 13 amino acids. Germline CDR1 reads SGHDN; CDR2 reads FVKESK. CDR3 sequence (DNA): TGTGCCAGCCACCGACAGATCCCCCACGAGCAGTACTTC. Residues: CASHRQIPHEQYF.

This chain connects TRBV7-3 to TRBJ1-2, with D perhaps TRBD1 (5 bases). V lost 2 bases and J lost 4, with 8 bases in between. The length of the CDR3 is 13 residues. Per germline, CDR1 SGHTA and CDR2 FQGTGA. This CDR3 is CASSLLGGYGYTF. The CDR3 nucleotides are TGTGCCAGCAGCTTACTCGGGGGCTATGGCTACACCTTC.

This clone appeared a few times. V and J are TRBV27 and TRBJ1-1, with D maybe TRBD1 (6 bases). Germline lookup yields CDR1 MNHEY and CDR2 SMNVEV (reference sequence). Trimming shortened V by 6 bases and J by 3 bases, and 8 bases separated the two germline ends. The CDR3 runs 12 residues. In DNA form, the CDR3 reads TGTGCCAGCAGGAACAGGGACACTGAAGCTTTCTTT. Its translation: CASRNRDTEAFF.

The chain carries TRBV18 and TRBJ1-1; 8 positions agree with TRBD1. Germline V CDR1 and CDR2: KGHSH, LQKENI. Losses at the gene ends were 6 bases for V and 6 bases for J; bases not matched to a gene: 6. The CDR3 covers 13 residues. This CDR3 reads CASSTGTGPEAFF. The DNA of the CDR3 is TGTGCCAGCTCCACCGGGACAGGTCCTGAAGCTTTCTTT.

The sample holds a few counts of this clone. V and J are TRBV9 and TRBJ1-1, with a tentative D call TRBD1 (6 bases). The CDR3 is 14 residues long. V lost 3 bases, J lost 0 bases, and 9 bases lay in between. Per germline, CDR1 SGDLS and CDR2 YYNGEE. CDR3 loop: CASSETGLNTEAFF. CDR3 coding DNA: TGTGCCAGCAGCGAGACAGGACTGAACACTGAAGCTTTCTTT.

The CDR3 protein is CASSTAMNTEAFF. CDR3 sequence (DNA): TGCGCCAGCAGCACAGCCATGAACACTGAAGCTTTCTTT. The J gene is TRBJ1-1, the V gene TRBV5-1; no firm D call. This CDR3 has 13 amino acids. Trimming removed 4 bases from V and 0 bases from J, with 7 bases in between. Germline V lookup: CDR1 SGHRS, CDR2 YFSETQ.

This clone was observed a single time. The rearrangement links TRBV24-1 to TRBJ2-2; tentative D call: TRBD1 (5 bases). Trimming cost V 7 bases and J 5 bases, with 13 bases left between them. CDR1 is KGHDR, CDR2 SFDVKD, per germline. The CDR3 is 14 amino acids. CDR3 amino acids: CATSAGFSTGELFF. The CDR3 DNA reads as TGTGCCACCAGCGCAGGGTTTTCGACCGGGGAGCTGTTTTTT.

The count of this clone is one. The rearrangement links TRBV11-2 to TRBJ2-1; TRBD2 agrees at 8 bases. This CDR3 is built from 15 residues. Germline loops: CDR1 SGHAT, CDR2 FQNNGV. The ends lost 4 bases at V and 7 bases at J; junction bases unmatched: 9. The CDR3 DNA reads TGTGCCAGCAGCTCCCCCAGCGGGAGAGTGAATGAGCAGTTCTTC. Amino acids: CASSSPSGRVNEQFF.

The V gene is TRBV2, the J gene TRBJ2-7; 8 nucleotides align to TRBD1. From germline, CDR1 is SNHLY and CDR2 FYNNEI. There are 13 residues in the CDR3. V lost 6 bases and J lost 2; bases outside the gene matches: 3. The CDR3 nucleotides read TGTGCCAGCAGGGGACAGGCAGCCTACGAGCAGTACTTC. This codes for CASRGQAAYEQYF.

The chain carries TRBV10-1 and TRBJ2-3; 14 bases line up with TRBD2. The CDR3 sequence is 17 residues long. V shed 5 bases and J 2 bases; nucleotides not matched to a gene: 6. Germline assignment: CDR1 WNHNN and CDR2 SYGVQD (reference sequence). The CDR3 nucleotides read TGCGCCAGCAGTCCCGGACTAGCGGGGGGCCACACAGATACGCAGTATTTT. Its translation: CASSPGLAGGHTDTQYF.

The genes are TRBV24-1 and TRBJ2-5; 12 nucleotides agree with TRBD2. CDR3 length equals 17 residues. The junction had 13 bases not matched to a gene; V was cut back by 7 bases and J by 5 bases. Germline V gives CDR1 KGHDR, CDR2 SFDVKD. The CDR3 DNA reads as TGTGCCACCAGCGGACTAGCGGGATCTCACCGGGGCGAGACCCAGTACTTC. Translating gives CATSGLAGSHRGETQYF.

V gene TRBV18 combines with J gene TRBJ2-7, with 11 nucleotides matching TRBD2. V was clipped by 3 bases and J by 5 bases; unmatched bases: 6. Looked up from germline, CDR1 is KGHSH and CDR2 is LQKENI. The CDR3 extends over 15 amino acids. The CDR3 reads CASSPRLAGLNEQYF. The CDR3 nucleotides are TGTGCCAGCTCACCGCGACTAGCGGGATTGAACGAGCAGTACTTC.

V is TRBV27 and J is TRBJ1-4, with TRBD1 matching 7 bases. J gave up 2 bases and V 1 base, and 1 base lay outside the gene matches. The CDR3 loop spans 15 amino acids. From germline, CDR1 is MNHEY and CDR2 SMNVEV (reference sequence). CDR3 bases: TGTGCCAGCAGTTTATTGGGACAGACTAATGAAAAACTGTTTTTT. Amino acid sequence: CASSLLGQTNEKLFF.

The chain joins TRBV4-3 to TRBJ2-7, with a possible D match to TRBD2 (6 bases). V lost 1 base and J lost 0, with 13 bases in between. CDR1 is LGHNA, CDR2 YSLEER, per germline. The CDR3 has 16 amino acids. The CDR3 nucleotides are TGCGCCAGCAGCCAAGGGGCGGGGCGAGACTCCTACGAGCAGTACTTC. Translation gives CASSQGAGRDSYEQYF.

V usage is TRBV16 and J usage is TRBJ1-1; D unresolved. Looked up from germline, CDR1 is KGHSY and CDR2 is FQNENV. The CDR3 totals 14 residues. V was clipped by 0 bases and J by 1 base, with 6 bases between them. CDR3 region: CASSQSGWNTEAFF. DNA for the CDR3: TGTGCCAGCAGCCAATCGGGCTGGAACACTGAAGCTTTCTTT.

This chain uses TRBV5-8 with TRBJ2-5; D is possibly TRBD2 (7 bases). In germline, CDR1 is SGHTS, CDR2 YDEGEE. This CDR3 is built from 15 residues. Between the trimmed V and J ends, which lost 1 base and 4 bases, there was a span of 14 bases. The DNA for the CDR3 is TGTGCCAGCAGCTTGTATGTGGGGGGGCGAGAGACCCAGTACTTC. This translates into CASSLYVGGRETQYF.

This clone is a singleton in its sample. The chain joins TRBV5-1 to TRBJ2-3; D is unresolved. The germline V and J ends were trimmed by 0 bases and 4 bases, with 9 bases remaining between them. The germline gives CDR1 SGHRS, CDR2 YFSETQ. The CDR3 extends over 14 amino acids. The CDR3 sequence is CASSLDATSDTQYF. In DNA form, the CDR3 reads TGCGCCAGCAGCTTGGACGCAACTTCAGATACGCAGTATTTT. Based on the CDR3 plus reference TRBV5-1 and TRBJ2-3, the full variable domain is KAGVTQTPRYLIKTRGQQVTLSCSPISGHRSVSWYQQTPGQGLQFLFEYFSETQRNKGNFPGRFSGRQFSNSRSEMNVSTLELGDSALYLCASSLDATSDTQYFGPGTRLTVL.

The CDR3 loop is CASREPGGYGYTF. CDR3 in DNA: TGTGCCAGCAGGGAGCCCGGCGGGTATGGCTACACCTTC. The rearrangement joins TRBV28 to TRBJ1-2; D gene uncertain. This CDR3 region has 13 residues. V gave up 6 bases and J gave up 5 bases, with 13 bases separating them. From germline, CDR1 is MDHEN and CDR2 SYDVKM.

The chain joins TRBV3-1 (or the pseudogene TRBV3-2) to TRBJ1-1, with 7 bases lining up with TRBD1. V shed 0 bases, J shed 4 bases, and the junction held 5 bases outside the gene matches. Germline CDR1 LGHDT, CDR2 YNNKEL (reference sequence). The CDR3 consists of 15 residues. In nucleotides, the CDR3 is TGTGCCAGCAGCCAAGACCTCCCAGGGGGCACTGAAGCTTTCTTT. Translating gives CASSQDLPGGTEAFF.

This CDR3 reads CASSSGAVKNIQYF. DNA of the CDR3: TGTGCCAGCAGTTCAGGGGCGGTAAAAAACATTCAGTACTTC. V is TRBV6-5 and J is TRBJ2-4; D may be TRBD1 (6 bases). In germline, CDR1 is MNHEY, CDR2 SVGAGI. The V end was cut by 4 bases, the J end by 4 bases, with 11 bases between. The CDR3 is made up of 14 amino acids.

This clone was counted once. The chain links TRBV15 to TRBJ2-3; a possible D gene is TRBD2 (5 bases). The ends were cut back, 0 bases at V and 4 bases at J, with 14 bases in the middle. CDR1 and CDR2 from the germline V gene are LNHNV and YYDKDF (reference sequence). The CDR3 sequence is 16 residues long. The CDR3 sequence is CATSREMRAVADTQYF. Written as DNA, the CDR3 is TGTGCCACCAGCAGAGAGATGAGGGCGGTCGCAGATACGCAGTATTTT.

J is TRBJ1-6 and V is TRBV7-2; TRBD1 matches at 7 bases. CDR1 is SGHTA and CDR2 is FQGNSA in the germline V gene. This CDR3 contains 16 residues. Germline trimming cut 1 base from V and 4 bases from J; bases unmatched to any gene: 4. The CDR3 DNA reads TGTGCCAGCAGCTTAGAAGTACAGGGGTATAATTCACCCCTCCACTTT. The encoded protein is CASSLEVQGYNSPLHF.

The CDR3 reads CASSSRGGTTEAFF. CDR3 in DNA: TGTGCCAGCAGCTCCCGGGGGGGGACCACTGAAGCTTTCTTT. This chain joins TRBV16 and TRBJ1-1, with a possible D match to TRBD1 (5 bases). V lost 5 bases to trimming and J lost 4 bases, with 14 bases between them. This CDR3 is 14 amino acids long. Germline-derived CDR1 and CDR2 are KGHSY and FQNENV.

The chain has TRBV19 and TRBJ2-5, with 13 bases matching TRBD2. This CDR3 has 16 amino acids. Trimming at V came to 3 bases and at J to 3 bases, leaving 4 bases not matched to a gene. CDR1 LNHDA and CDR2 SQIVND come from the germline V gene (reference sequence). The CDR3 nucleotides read TGTGCCAGTAGTATGACTAGCGGGGGGCCGGAAGAGACCCAGTACTTC. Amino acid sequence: CASSMTSGGPEETQYF.

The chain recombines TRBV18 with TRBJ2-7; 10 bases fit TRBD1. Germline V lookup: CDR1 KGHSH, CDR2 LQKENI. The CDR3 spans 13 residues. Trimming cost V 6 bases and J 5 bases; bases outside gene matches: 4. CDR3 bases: TGTGCCAGCTCTCGACAGGGGGCCGACGAGCAGTACTTC. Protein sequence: CASSRQGADEQYF.

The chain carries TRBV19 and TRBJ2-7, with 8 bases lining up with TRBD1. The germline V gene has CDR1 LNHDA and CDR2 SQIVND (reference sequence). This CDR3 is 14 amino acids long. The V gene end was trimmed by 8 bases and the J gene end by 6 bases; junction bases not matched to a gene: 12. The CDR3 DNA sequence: TGTGCCAGTGATGATACGGACAGGGAAGGCGAGCAGTACTTC. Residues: CASDDTDREGEQYF. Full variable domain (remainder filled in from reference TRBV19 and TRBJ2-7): DGGITQSPKYLFRKEGQNVTLSCEQNLNHDAMYWYRQDPGQGLRLIYYSQIVNDFQKGDIAEGYSVSREKKESFPLTVTSAQKNPTAFYLCASDDTDREGEQYFGPGTRLTVT.

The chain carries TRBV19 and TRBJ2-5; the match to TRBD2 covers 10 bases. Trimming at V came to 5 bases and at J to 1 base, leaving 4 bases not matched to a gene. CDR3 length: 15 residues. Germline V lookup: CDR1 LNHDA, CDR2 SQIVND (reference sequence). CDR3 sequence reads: CASSRSGGPQETQYF. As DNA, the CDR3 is TGTGCCAGTAGTCGTAGCGGGGGGCCCCAAGAGACCCAGTACTTC.

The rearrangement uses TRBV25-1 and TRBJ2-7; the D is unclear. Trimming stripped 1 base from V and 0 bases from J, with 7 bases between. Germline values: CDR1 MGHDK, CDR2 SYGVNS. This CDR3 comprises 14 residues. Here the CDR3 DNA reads TGTGCCAGCAGTGAATTTGGCCGCTCCTACGAGCAGTACTTC. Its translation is CASSEFGRSYEQYF.